One and the same sample provided the 22 T cell receptor beta chains below, sequenced in a study of T cell changes during pregnancy in multiple sclerosis. Produced via immunoSEQ multiplex PCR; TCRdb's table is partial and in-frame only. The sample contains roughly 69,000 clones, approximately 90% of which appear only once. This specimen consisted of peripheral blood, obtained in the second trimester of pregnancy. The receptors were gathered from a female donor with multiple sclerosis, enrolled in a pregnancy study.

CDR3 nucleotide sequence: TGTGCCAGTAGTATTAGGACAGTGAACACTGAAGCTTTCTTT. Encoded protein: CASSIRTVNTEAFF. V usage is TRBV19 and J usage is TRBJ1-1, with D possibly being TRBD1 (6 bases). Deletions cut 3 bases from V and 0 bases from J, with 8 bases between. The germline V gene encodes CDR1 LNHDA and CDR2 SQIVND (reference sequence). The CDR3 consists of 14 residues.

The chain recombines TRBV19 with TRBJ1-5, with D tentatively TRBD1 (6 bases). Germline CDR1 LNHDA, CDR2 SQIVND (reference sequence). The V and J ends lost 6 bases and 5 bases respectively, with 17 bases between them. The CDR3 has 15 amino acids. The CDR3 DNA sequence: TGTGCCAGTAGGCACCCCACAGGGCTCCATCAGCCCCAGCATTTT. It codes for CASRHPTGLHQPQHF.

This clone was counted between two and nine times. This chain connects TRBV30 to TRBJ2-1; D ambiguous. V shed 0 bases and J shed 5 bases, with 8 bases lying between them. The CDR3 totals 13 residues. Germline values: CDR1 GTSNPN, CDR2 SVGIG (reference sequence). The CDR3 bases are TGTGCCTGGAGTGTAGAGCCCCACAATGAGCAGTTCTTC. This gives the protein CAWSVEPHNEQFF.

The chain couples TRBV9 to TRBJ1-1, with D possibly being TRBD1 (6 bases). This CDR3 contains 13 residues. Deletions cut 2 bases from V and 3 bases from J, with 8 bases between. Germline V lookup: CDR1 SGDLS, CDR2 YYNGEE. For the CDR3, the DNA is TGTGCCAGCAGCGTCGAGGGGGACACTGAAGCTTTCTTT. Protein: CASSVEGDTEAFF. Filled out from reference TRBV9 and TRBJ1-1, the complete variable domain reads DSGVTQTPKHLITATGQRVTLRCSPRSGDLSVYWYQQSLDQGLQFLIQYYNGEERAKGNILERFSAQQFPDLHSELNLSSLELGDSALYFCASSVEGDTEAFFGQGTRLTVV.

The chain joins TRBV9 to TRBJ2-3, with D tentatively TRBD2 (6 bases). Trimming removed 0 bases at V and 6 bases at J, with 11 bases between. CDR1 SGDLS and CDR2 YYNGEE come from the germline V gene. The CDR3 extends over 14 amino acids. CDR3 loop: CASSVAGLADTQYF. In DNA form, the CDR3 reads TGTGCCAGCAGCGTAGCGGGTCTAGCGGATACGCAGTATTTT.

The chain combines TRBV13 with TRBJ2-3; TRBD1 matches at 9 bases. The CDR3 is 16 amino acids. Germline assignment: CDR1 PRHDT and CDR2 FYEKMQ (reference sequence). Trimming took 0 bases from V and 3 from J; bases not matched to a gene: 4. The CDR3 is CASSLGRTGDTDTQYF. The CDR3, as DNA: TGTGCCAGCAGCTTAGGCCGGACAGGGGATACAGATACGCAGTATTTT.

This clone has just a few counts. This chain links TRBV7-2 with TRBJ1-1; no clear D gene. Trimming shortened V by 4 bases and J by 7 bases, and 13 bases separated the two germline ends. Germline CDR1 SGHTA, CDR2 FQGNSA. There are 13 residues in the CDR3. The DNA of the CDR3 is TGTGCCAGCAGCTCCTTTACGGTTCTTGAAGCTTTCTTT. Its protein is CASSSFTVLEAFF.

The J gene is TRBJ2-7, the V gene TRBV6-1; D gene unclear. Germline V gene data show CDR1 as MNHNS and CDR2 as SASEGT. V lost 4 bases and J 3 bases, leaving 4 bases between the germline ends. This CDR3 has 11 residues. DNA of the CDR3: TGTGCCAGCAGTGTCTTCTACGAGCAGTACTTC. The encoded protein is CASSVFYEQYF.

The J gene is TRBJ1-6, the V gene TRBV27; possible D gene TRBD1, 5 bases. V was clipped by 8 bases and J by 0 bases, with 8 bases between them. There are 14 residues in the CDR3. Germline-derived CDR1 and CDR2 are MNHEY and SMNVEV (reference sequence). The DNA of the CDR3 is TGTGCCAGCGGGGGGAGCTCCTATAATTCACCCCTCCACTTT. Protein: CASGGSSYNSPLHF.

This clone was counted once. This chain connects TRBV18 to TRBJ1-1; 10 bases map to TRBD1. CDR1 KGHSH and CDR2 LQKENI come from the germline V gene. The CDR3 runs to 15 residues. Trimming cost V 0 bases and J 6 bases; bases outside gene matches: 4. The CDR3 spells CASSPPTGGRAEAFF. In DNA, the CDR3 is TGTGCCAGCTCACCACCGACAGGGGGCAGGGCTGAAGCTTTCTTT.

The chain employs TRBV7-2 and TRBJ1-2; TRBD1 aligns across 11 bases. V lost 7 bases and J lost 4; bases outside the gene matches: 11. The V gene's germline CDR1 is SGHTA and CDR2 FQGNSA. CDR3 length: 16 residues. The CDR3 region has the DNA TGTGCCAGCATATCGGGACAGGGGGTAAAAGCCTATGGCTACACCTTC. Protein sequence: CASISGQGVKAYGYTF.

The chain combines TRBV7-2 with TRBJ2-1; 7 nucleotides line up with TRBD1. Germline V CDR1 and CDR2: SGHTA, FQGNSA. The CDR3 is 14 residues long. With V trimmed by 5 bases and J by 6 bases, 7 bases remained unmatched. The CDR3, as DNA: TGTGCCAGCAGCCGCCAGGGACAGACCAATGAGCAGTTCTTC. It encodes CASSRQGQTNEQFF.

The chain links TRBV9 to TRBJ2-7, with D possibly being TRBD1 (6 bases). The CDR3 is 15 residues long. V was cut by 0 bases and J by 0 bases, with 10 bases left in between. Germline CDR1 reads SGDLS; CDR2 reads YYNGEE. The CDR3, as DNA: TGTGCCAGCAGCGTAGAGCCAGGGGCCTCCTACGAGCAGTACTTC. It encodes CASSVEPGASYEQYF.

The rearrangement joins TRBV5-1 to TRBJ1-4, with 8 bases lining up with TRBD1. The CDR3 is 16 residues long. The germline CDR1 and CDR2 sequences are SGHRS and YFSETQ. V gave up 0 bases and J gave up 5 bases; unmatched junction bases: 6. As DNA, the CDR3 is TGCGCCAGCAGCTTGGTGGGGGACAGGATAAATGAAAAACTGTTTTTT. Its translation: CASSLVGDRINEKLFF.

This chain uses TRBV18 with TRBJ1-3; no clear D. Germline values: CDR1 KGHSH, CDR2 LQKENI. The CDR3 consists of 15 residues. V was trimmed by 4 bases and J by 1 base, leaving 11 bases between them. The CDR3 nucleotides read TGTGCCAGCTCACTACAGCCGCCGTCTGGAAACACCATATATTTT. Amino acid sequence: CASSLQPPSGNTIYF.

This chain connects TRBV6-5 to TRBJ2-3; 7 bases are shared with TRBD1. V was pared by 8 bases and J by 4 bases, with 6 bases of the junction left unmatched. The CDR3 runs 13 residues. Per germline, CDR1 MNHEY and CDR2 SVGAGI. CDR3 sequence: CASRRQGSDTQYF. The DNA of the CDR3 is TGTGCCAGCCGAAGACAGGGCTCAGATACGCAGTATTTT.

The chain employs TRBV10-3 and TRBJ2-3; D might be TRBD2 (6 bases). Per the germline V gene, CDR1 is ENHRY and CDR2 is SYGVKD. CDR3 length: 14 amino acids. V lost 10 bases and J 1 base, leaving 15 bases between the germline ends. The CDR3 sequence is CANGAERGTDTQYF. The CDR3 DNA sequence: TGTGCCAACGGAGCGGAGCGGGGCACAGATACGCAGTATTTT.

The rearrangement joins TRBV30 to TRBJ2-5; the match to TRBD1 covers 10 bases. Germline trimming cut 3 bases from V and 3 bases from J; bases unmatched to any gene: 1. The CDR3 is 13 amino acids. Germline CDR1 GTSNPN, CDR2 SVGIG (reference sequence). The CDR3 loop is CAWSGTGEETQYF. The CDR3 DNA is TGTGCCTGGAGCGGGACAGGGGAAGAGACCCAGTACTTC.

The V and J genes are TRBV6-5 and TRBJ2-3, with 10 bases that match TRBD2. J was trimmed by 2 bases and V by 9 bases; bases with no gene match: 5. The CDR3 extends over 14 amino acids. Germline V gives CDR1 MNHEY, CDR2 SVGAGI. The CDR3 DNA reads TGTGCCAGTAGGACTAGCGGAAACACAGATACGCAGTATTTT. Its protein is CASRTSGNTDTQYF.

The chain links TRBV20-1 to TRBJ1-2; 7 nucleotides agree with TRBD1. Germline trimming cut 4 bases from V and 8 bases from J; bases unmatched to any gene: 4. The CDR3 has 11 amino acids. The germline V gene has CDR1 DFQATT and CDR2 SNEGSKA (reference sequence). The CDR3 nucleotides are TGCAGTGCTAAGGGGGCGTTGGGCTACACCTTC. Translation: CSAKGALGYTF.

The chain combines TRBV10-3 with TRBJ1-1, with unresolved D. CDR1 ENHRY and CDR2 SYGVKD come from the germline V gene. Trimming shortened V by 7 bases and J by 4 bases, and 22 bases separated the two germline ends. The CDR3 is made up of 16 amino acids. In DNA, the CDR3 is TGTGCCATCAAGTCCGTGGAGGGCTGGTCTTTCACTGAAGCTTTCTTT. This codes for CAIKSVEGWSFTEAFF.

The V gene is TRBV14, the J gene TRBJ1-4; the D gene is possibly TRBD1 (6 bases). With 3 bases removed from V and 7 bases from J, the gap between germline ends came to 12 bases. Germline V CDR1 and CDR2: SGHDN, FVKESK. The CDR3 is 14 amino acids. CDR3 protein: CASSQGARSEKLFF. The CDR3 bases are TGTGCCAGCAGCCAGGGGGCGCGGAGTGAAAAACTGTTTTTT.